These 6 T cell receptor beta chains originate from one sample sequenced in a study of cytomegalovirus exposure and HLA in healthy donors. PCR employed 60 Vbeta and 13 Jbeta primers. Assay: immunoSEQ multiplex PCR; the TCRdb copy retains only in-frame clones and omits some. Of about 190,000 clones detected, about four fifths appear once; the ten largest clones hold about 2.4%. Sequencing used PBMCs. Receptors originate from a woman aged 50 to 60 in good health and CMV-seropositive.

This chain uses TRBV7-2 with TRBJ2-7, with 7 positions matching TRBD2. Unmatched junction bases numbered 12, after V lost 6 bases and J lost 7 bases. CDR3 length equals 14 residues. Looked up from germline, CDR1 is SGHTA and CDR2 is FQGNSA. In DNA form, the CDR3 reads TGTGCCAGCAGTCCCTCTGGCGGGGGTGGAGAGCAGTACTTC. This gives the protein CASSPSGGGGEQYF.

This clone was observed once. The chain recombines TRBV4-3 with TRBJ2-1; D remains unclear. Trimming shortened V by 0 bases and J by 3 bases, and 9 bases separated the two germline ends. The length of the CDR3 is 15 residues. Germline V gives CDR1 LGHNA, CDR2 YSLEER. CDR3 coding DNA: TGCGCCAGCAGCCAAGATGGATACAGCTACAATGAGCAGTTCTTC. This encodes CASSQDGYSYNEQFF.

The chain combines TRBV11-2 with TRBJ2-5, with a possible D match to TRBD1 (6 bases). CDR1 is SGHAT, CDR2 FQNNGV, per germline. The CDR3 has 13 amino acids. Trimming removed 4 bases from V and 2 bases from J, with 8 bases in between. The CDR3 loop is CASSSGVQETQYF. The CDR3 region has the DNA TGTGCCAGCAGCTCAGGGGTGCAAGAGACCCAGTACTTC.

This clone was seen just once. The chain employs TRBV21-1 and TRBJ2-2; the table's TRBD1 call for D was not verified on the DNA. TRBV21-1 is a pseudogene locus. This CDR3 comprises 17 residues. The CDR3 DNA reads TGTGCCAGCCCCCTACCGCGGGACAGGGGGCGCACCGGGGAGCTGTTTTTT. Residues: CASPLPRDRGRTGELFF.

V gene TRBV19 combines with J gene TRBJ1-3; no definite D call. CDR3 length: 16 residues. Germline V gives CDR1 LNHDA, CDR2 SQIVND (reference sequence). V was pared by 5 bases and J by 3 bases, with 17 bases between. The CDR3 here is CASSPGEGAHGNTIYF. The CDR3 region has the DNA TGTGCCAGTAGTCCCGGCGAGGGTGCTCATGGAAACACCATATATTTT.

The rearrangement joins TRBV18 to TRBJ1-3, with D uncertain. The CDR3 extends over 16 amino acids. The germline V gene has CDR1 KGHSH and CDR2 LQKENI. Trimming removed 6 bases at V and 1 base at J, with 16 bases between. CDR3 residues: CASSPVASGSGNTIYF. The CDR3 DNA follows: TGTGCCAGCTCCCCAGTTGCCTCGGGATCTGGAAACACCATATATTTT.